These T cell receptor beta chains were read from a single sample in a study of cytomegalovirus exposure and HLA in healthy donors. Sequencing was performed with immunoSEQ multiplex PCR; in TCRdb, only in-frame clones are kept and a portion is missing. The data show roughly 150,000 clones, with 65% to 80% seen just once and approximately 3% held by the top ten. The sequenced sample was PBMCs. All receptors come from a male donor in good health and CMV-seronegative. CDR3s include the opening cysteine and the closing phenylalanine or tryptophan. A D gene is named only where the DNA matches it firmly. Clone size is given for some rows only: seen once, a few or many times, or a class if the clone is expanded.

J: TRBJ1-3; size: .; D: .; V: TRBV19; CDR3: CASSIEFPGNTIYF; DNA: TGTGCCAGTAGTATCGAGTTTCCTGGAAACACCATATATTTT
J: TRBJ2-1; size: .; D: .; V: TRBV7-9; CDR3: CSSSLVRGIYNEQFF; DNA: TGTTCCAGCAGCTTAGTTCGGGGGATCTACAATGAGCAGTTCTTC
J: TRBJ2-7; size: .; D: .; V: TRBV21-1; CDR3: CASATGGEYF; DNA: TGTGCCAGCGCCACGGGCGGGGAGTACTTC
J: TRBJ2-2; size: .; D: .; V: TRBV18; CDR3: CASSPAQATGELFF; DNA: TGTGCCAGCTCACCAGCCCAGGCCACCGGGGAGCTGTTTTTT
J: TRBJ2-4; size: few; D: TRBD1; V: TRBV7-8; CDR3: CASSLGRTGTGNIQYF; DNA: TGTGCCAGCAGCTTAGGTAGGACAGGGACTGGAAACATTCAGTACTTC
J: TRBJ2-7; size: .; D: .; V: TRBV30; CDR3: CAWSLAARQYF; DNA: TGTGCCTGGAGTTTGGCGGCAAGGCAGTACTTC
J: TRBJ2-3; size: .; D: .; V: TRBV7-9; CDR3: CASSFAGIYADTQYF; DNA: TGTGCCAGCAGCTTTGCGGGGATTTACGCAGATACGCAGTATTTT
J: TRBJ2-7; size: .; D: .; V: TRBV10-3; CDR3: CAISLRGASSYEQYF; DNA: TGTGCCATCAGCCTCAGGGGGGCTAGCTCCTACGAGCAGTACTTC
J: TRBJ2-1; size: .; D: .; V: TRBV29-1; CDR3: CSVDRGPQNEQFF; DNA: TGCAGCGTTGACAGGGGCCCGCAAAATGAGCAGTTCTTC
J: TRBJ1-4; size: .; D: TRBD1; V: TRBV18; CDR3: CASSPDRANEKLFF; DNA: TGTGCCAGCTCACCGGACAGGGCCAATGAAAAACTGTTTTTT
J: TRBJ2-5; size: .; D: .; V: TRBV4-1; CDR3: CASSQDNSGTQYF; DNA: TGCGCCAGCAGCCAAGACAACAGTGGGACCCAGTACTTC
J: TRBJ2-1; size: .; D: TRBD2; V: TRBV28; CDR3: CASRPSGPSSYNEQFF; DNA: TGTGCCAGCAGACCTAGCGGGCCAAGCTCCTACAATGAGCAGTTCTTC
J: TRBJ2-6; size: few; D: TRBD2; V: TRBV9; CDR3: CASSARLAGGSGANVLTF; DNA: TGTGCCAGCAGCGCCCGACTAGCGGGAGGCTCTGGGGCCAACGTCCTGACTTTC
J: TRBJ2-5; size: .; D: .; V: TRBV11-3; CDR3: CASSQNGEETQYF; DNA: TGTGCCAGCAGCCAGAACGGGGAAGAGACCCAGTACTTC
J: TRBJ2-3; size: .; D: TRBD2; V: TRBV6-6; CDR3: CASSFGLADTDTQYF; DNA: TGTGCCAGCAGTTTCGGACTAGCGGACACAGATACGCAGTATTTT